The 24 T cell receptor beta chains in this list originate from one sample, sequenced in a study of T cell repertoires in cytomegalovirus infection. A single record per CDR3 protein comes from TCRdb applying MiXCR to the reads. The data show about 470,000 distinct CDR3 sequences, approximately 40% seen once. No antigen has been identified for these receptors. The sample consisted of cultured PBMCs, taken from culture after CMV antigen stimulation. These receptors all come from a human donor in good health (CMV status not recorded). Some clones in this sample may be carry-over from other donors' samples.

The chain links TRBV7-8 to TRBJ2-3; D could derive from TRBD1 or TRBD2 (5 bases each). The CDR3 runs to 15 residues. V lost 6 bases to trimming and J lost 0 bases, with 13 bases between them. CDR1 is SGHVS and CDR2 is FQNEAQ in the germline V gene. The CDR3 protein is CASRAGRDSTDTQYF. The DNA of the CDR3 is TGTGCCAGCAGGGCAGGTCGGGACAGCACAGATACGCAGTATTTT.

This clonotype occurred a few times. The chain links TRBV4-2 to TRBJ1-6; D gene uncertain. The CDR3 contains 18 residues. Germline V gene lookup returns CDR1 LGHNA and CDR2 YNFKEQ. The ends were cut back, 0 bases at V and 8 bases at J, with 20 bases in the middle. For the CDR3, the DNA is TGTGCCAGCAGCCAAGATCCCCAGTCTGCCACGTCTCATTCACCCCTCCACTTT. This sequence encodes CASSQDPQSATSHSPLHF.

This clonotype showed up just a few times. The chain uses TRBV12-3 or TRBV12-4 and TRBJ2-7; no definite D call. This CDR3 is 15 amino acids long. The V gene lost 7 bases and the J gene lost 2 bases, with 18 bases spanning the gap. CDR3 sequence reads: CASTMRGVGTYEQYF. For the CDR3, the DNA is TGTGCCAGCACCATGAGAGGTGTAGGAACCTACGAGCAGTACTTC.

This chain uses TRBV4-1 with TRBJ2-3; TRBD2 agrees at 7 bases. J was trimmed by 2 bases and V by 7 bases; bases with no gene match: 6. This CDR3 is built from 14 residues. CDR1 is MGHRA, CDR2 YSYEKL, per germline. CDR3 DNA sequence: TGCGCCAGCAAGAGAGCGGGATACACAGATACGCAGTATTTT. It encodes CASKRAGYTDTQYF.

In its sample, this clonotype was seen once. This sequence joins TRBV7-9 and TRBJ2-7; D is ambiguous. CDR1 SEHNR and CDR2 FQNEAQ come from the germline V gene (reference sequence). There are 12 residues in the CDR3. V gave up 2 bases and J gave up 4 bases, with 6 bases separating them. CDR3 in DNA: TGTGCCAGCAGCTTAAAACCTTACGAGCAGTACTTC. The encoded protein is CASSLKPYEQYF.

V usage is TRBV7-9 and J usage is TRBJ1-6; D gene ambiguous. This CDR3 is built from 14 residues. Germline V gives CDR1 SEHNR, CDR2 FQNEAQ (reference sequence). Trimming pared 5 bases from V and 0 bases from J, leaving 5 bases between. The CDR3 loop reads CASSAASYNSPLHF. The CDR3 DNA sequence: TGTGCCAGCAGCGCAGCCTCCTATAATTCACCCCTCCACTTT.

The gene calls are TRBV7-6 and TRBJ1-6, with TRBD1 as a possible D gene (5 bases). The germline V and J ends were trimmed by 4 bases and 16 bases, with 14 bases remaining between them. CDR1 and CDR2 from the germline V gene are SGHVS and FNYEAQ. The CDR3 spans 12 residues. Written as DNA, the CDR3 is TGTGCCAGCAGCTCAGCCGGGGCCGCGCTCCACTTT. Protein sequence: CASSSAGAALHF.

This clonotype showed up just a few times. The chain employs TRBV4-1 and TRBJ1-6, with 10 bases identical to TRBD1. Unmatched junction bases numbered 10, after V lost 2 bases and J lost 9 bases. CDR1 is MGHRA, CDR2 YSYEKL, per germline. This CDR3 is 17 amino acids long. The CDR3 DNA reads TGCGCCAGCAGCCAATGGCCCCGAGGACAGGGGGGTTCACCCCTCCACTTT. Protein sequence: CASSQWPRGQGGSPLHF.

The rearrangement joins TRBV29-1 to TRBJ2-5; D may be TRBD1 or TRBD2 (6 bases each). CDR3 length: 16 residues. The germline CDR1 and CDR2 sequences are SQVTM and ANQGSEA. V dropped 0 bases and J dropped 0 bases, with 14 bases sitting between them. CDR3 sequence: CSVEDWSGANQETQYF. CDR3 DNA sequence: TGCAGCGTTGAAGATTGGTCGGGGGCTAACCAAGAGACCCAGTACTTC.

The V gene is TRBV18, the J gene TRBJ2-4; 9 bases line up with TRBD2. The trim removed 3 bases at V and 4 bases at J, leaving 7 bases unmatched. The CDR3 has 16 amino acids. Germline V lookup: CDR1 KGHSH, CDR2 LQKENI. CDR3 residues: CASSPGTSLGKNIQYF. The CDR3 DNA reads as TGTGCCAGCTCACCTGGGACTAGCCTCGGGAAAAACATTCAGTACTTC.

This clonotype was seen more than once but under ten times. The chain recombines TRBV19 with TRBJ2-1, with D perhaps matching TRBD1 (6 bases). V was clipped by 7 bases and J by 4 bases, with 17 bases between them. The CDR3 runs to 15 residues. The germline V gene has CDR1 LNHDA and CDR2 SQIVND (reference sequence). The CDR3 loop is CASTQEAGAYNEQFF. Written as DNA, the CDR3 is TGTGCCAGTACCCAAGAAGCAGGGGCGTACAATGAGCAGTTCTTC.

This clonotype was counted only a few times. The gene calls are TRBV7-9 and TRBJ2-6; 8 nucleotides line up with TRBD1. This CDR3 contains 19 residues. CDR1 is SEHNR, CDR2 FQNEAQ, per germline (reference sequence). Trimming at V came to 2 bases and at J to 0 bases, leaving 9 bases not matched to a gene. For the CDR3, the DNA is TGTGCCAGCAGCTTATTCCGCAGGGGGCTCCTCTCTGGGGCCAACGTCCTGACTTTC. Encoded protein: CASSLFRRGLLSGANVLTF.

V is TRBV19 and J is TRBJ2-1; D unclear. The germline CDR1 and CDR2 sequences are LNHDA and SQIVND (reference sequence). V was trimmed by 1 base and J by 8 bases, leaving 9 bases between them. The CDR3 spans 13 residues. The CDR3 sequence: CASSIVQLDEQFF. Written as DNA, the CDR3 is TGTGCCAGTAGTATAGTACAGTTAGATGAGCAGTTCTTC.

This chain links TRBV12-5 with TRBJ2-2; 9 bases agree with TRBD2. The ends lost 10 bases at V and 4 bases at J; junction bases unmatched: 13. Germline CDR1 is LGHNT and CDR2 is FRNRAP. This CDR3 is 16 amino acids long. For the CDR3, the DNA is TGTGCTACTCGGGATAGCGGGAGCTGGAGCACCGGGGAGCTGTTTTTT. It encodes CATRDSGSWSTGELFF.

The gene calls are TRBV10-3 and TRBJ1-2; TRBD1 might be the D (5 bases). The CDR3 contains 12 residues. Germline CDR1 is ENHRY and CDR2 is SYGVKD. Trimming left V 5 bases short and J 6 bases short, with 10 bases between. CDR3 coding DNA: TGTGCCATCAGTTCAGCAGGGAATGGCTACACCTTC. The encoded protein is CAISSAGNGYTF.

The chain carries TRBV6-5 and TRBJ1-1; D is ambiguous. The CDR3 consists of 13 residues. Germline V gene sequence: CDR1 MNHEY, CDR2 SVGAGI. V was shortened by 4 bases and J by 5 bases, with 11 bases between the two germline ends. In DNA form, the CDR3 reads TGTGCCAGCAGTTCAACACACGGGACTGAAGCTTTCTTT. It encodes CASSSTHGTEAFF.

This chain joins TRBV7-8 and TRBJ2-7, with 9 bases matching TRBD1. The CDR3 has 14 residues. V lost 3 bases, J lost 7 bases, and 7 bases stayed unmatched. Germline-derived CDR1 and CDR2 are SGHVS and FQNEAQ. CDR3 in amino acids: CASSLEQGAQEQYF. CDR3 nucleotide sequence: TGTGCCAGCAGCTTGGAACAGGGGGCGCAGGAGCAGTACTTC.

This clonotype came up a few times. The V gene is TRBV7-9, the J gene TRBJ2-2, with D unresolved. The CDR3 is 14 amino acids. Germline assignment: CDR1 SEHNR and CDR2 FQNEAQ (reference sequence). V was cut by 4 bases and J by 5 bases, with 11 bases left in between. The CDR3 DNA follows: TGTGCCAGCAGCTCACAACCCCAAACCGGGGAGCTGTTTTTT. The encoded protein is CASSSQPQTGELFF.

This clonotype was found once. The chain uses TRBV5-1 and TRBJ2-3, with D hard to call. The CDR3 contains 16 residues. The V gene's germline CDR1 is SGHRS and CDR2 YFSETQ. V gave up 0 bases and J gave up 3 bases, with 14 bases separating them. CDR3 protein: CASSLVAGISTDTQYF. The DNA of the CDR3 is TGCGCCAGCAGCTTGGTTGCAGGAATATCGACAGATACGCAGTATTTT.

The sample holds many counts of this clonotype. This rearrangement joins TRBV7-8 to TRBJ1-6; D remains ambiguous. Germline assignment: CDR1 SGHVS and CDR2 FQNEAQ. The CDR3 has 14 amino acids. Trimming removed 5 bases at V and 7 bases at J, with 12 bases between. The CDR3, as DNA: TGTGCCAGCAGCAAGGCTCCCCCAAATTCACCCCTCCACTTT. Translated: CASSKAPPNSPLHF. Full variable domain (rest looked up from reference TRBV7-8 and TRBJ1-6): GAGVSQSPRYKVAKRGQDVALRCDPISGHVSLFWYQQALGQGPEFLTYFQNEAQLDKSGLPSDRFFAERPEGSVSTLKIQRTQQEDSAVYLCASSKAPPNSPLHFGNGTRLTVT.

This rearrangement joins TRBV7-8 to TRBJ2-2, with TRBD2 as a possible D gene (6 bases). Trimming stripped 6 bases from V and 0 bases from J, with 14 bases between. The CDR3 runs to 16 residues. Germline V lookup: CDR1 SGHVS, CDR2 FQNEAQ. The CDR3 DNA reads TGTGCCAGCAGTTACGGGAGCCTGGCGAACACCGGGGAGCTGTTTTTT. Translated, it gives CASSYGSLANTGELFF.

The chain is built from TRBV2 and TRBJ1-5, with 10 bases aligning to TRBD1. The V and J ends lost 8 bases and 4 bases, in that order; junction bases with no gene match: 8. CDR3 size: 15 residues. Germline CDR1 SNHLY, CDR2 FYNNEI. CDR3 sequence: CASGMTGGLNQPQHF. CDR3 DNA: TGTGCCAGCGGCATGACAGGGGGCCTTAATCAGCCCCAGCATTTT. The full variable domain, rest sourced from reference TRBV2 and TRBJ1-5, is EPEVTQTPSHQVTQMGQEVILRCVPISNHLYFYWYRQILGQKVEFLVSFYNNEISEKSEIFDDQFSVERPDGSNFTLKIRSTKLEDSAMYFCASGMTGGLNQPQHFGDGTRLSIL.

This clonotype came up a few times. The J gene is TRBJ2-2, the V gene TRBV11-2, with D perhaps TRBD2 (5 bases). CDR3 length equals 14 residues. Germline loops: CDR1 SGHAT, CDR2 FQNNGV. The V end lost 1 base, the J end lost 12 bases, and 15 bases lay between the germline ends. The CDR3 nucleotides read TGTGCCAGCAGCTTAGGGATCGAGGGTTCGAAGCTGTTTTTT. Protein product: CASSLGIEGSKLFF.

The rearrangement uses TRBV6-2 or TRBV6-3 and TRBJ2-7; 15 bases are a match to TRBD2. V trimming: 6 bases; J trimming: 9 bases; junction bases outside the gene matches: 12. The CDR3 runs 16 residues. CDR1 is MNHEY, CDR2 SVGEGT, per germline. In nucleotides, the CDR3 is TGTGCCAGCAGCCCCGCCGGGACTAGCGGGAGGAGGAGGCAGTACTTC. Its translation: CASSPAGTSGRRRQYF.